Sequencing of this TCR beta chain was carried out in a study of beta chain features in type 1 diabetes. Study-wide points: Patients with Type 1 diabetes showed moderately but significantly shorter TCRB CDR3s in all four CD4+ subsets.

Expressed TCRB transcripts were sequenced because the isolated RNA had all been reverse transcribed beforehand. Around 3.9 million reads per sample were averaged for naive, central memory and regulatory samples. The method was immunoSEQ multiplex PCR; TCRdb's version includes in-frame clones alone and lacks a portion of them. The sample holds more than 550,000 clones, 11% to 15% seen once. Trimming cost V 0 bases and J 8 bases, with 8 bases left between them. Germline V gives CDR1 GTSNPN, CDR2 SVGIG (reference sequence). CDR3 length: 12 residues. Only a few counts were recorded for this clone. Its antigen remains unidentified.

The receptor comes from a man between 18 and 35 years old with type 1 diabetes. The material sequenced was naive CD4+ T cells from blood. This chain links TRBV30 with TRBJ1-5; unclear D gene. The CDR3 here is CAWSVVAKPQHF. The CDR3 DNA reads as TGTGCCTGGAGTGTAGTCGCCAAGCCCCAGCATTTT. Combining the CDR3 with reference TRBV30 and TRBJ1-5 gives the whole variable domain SQTIHQWPATLVQPVGSPLSLECTVEGTSNPNLYWYRQAAGRGLQLLFYSVGIGQISSEVPQNLSASRPQDRQFILSSKKLLLSDSGFYLCAWSVVAKPQHFGDGTRLSIL.